This TCR beta chain was retrieved from a study of blood T cell repertoires in COVID-19 (dated by TCRdb to the early 2020s). Study-level background: Samples covering the acute and convalescent phases of COVID-19 were provided by collaborators in the United States, Italy and Spain. Where available, HLA class I and class II types were obtained from metadata supplied by the sample provider rather than from assay-based typing. The material from the prospective study consisted of cDNA or gDNA derived from T cells, B-cell-depleted T cells, or PBMCs. The sample metadata nearly always contained a de-identified subject ID, COVID-19 status, age in years and sex. Samples came from the ongoing ImmuneRACE study (first 160 participants) plus 1,254 subjects from 6 global collaborators. The repertoires were released in a freely available public database intended as a resource for research on the immune response to SARS-CoV-2. The dataset comprised deeply sampled blood TCRbeta repertoires from subjects exposed to, actively infected with, or recovered from COVID-19. General findings and caveats noted by the study authors: How much clinical and demographic metadata was included differed by source and by participant, and the metadata was provided uncurated.

Whole blood was collected in K2EDTA tubes by collaborating institutions according to the institutions' own protocols. Collaborator samples were shipped for TCRbeta analysis as frozen whole blood, isolated PBMCs, or DNA extracted from either sample type. TCRbeta CDR3 regions were amplified from genomic DNA using the immunoSEQ Assay, a bias-controlled multiplex PCR. As for the authors' bioinformatics: Nucleated cell counts per sample were estimated from amplification of reference gene primers within the assay. To quantify the absolute abundance of each unique TCRbeta CDR3 rearrangement, sequence reads were collapsed and filtered. For each sample, productive Simpson clonality was calculated as the square root of Simpson's diversity index over productive rearrangements. Sourced from immuneACCESS, this table was stored by TCRdb with only in-frame sequences that have V and J called. A share of the clones is absent; for the studies checked, an unresolved V gene accounts for under half, and the remainder has no known explanation. V, J and clone size are taken as reported in that table, and D and trimming were inferred from the DNA itself. The sample has over 200,000 clones on record, around four fifths of them singletons. The top ten hold less than 20% of the sample.

For CDR1 and CDR2, the germline V gene lists SQVTM and ANQGSEA. Germline trimming: 7 bases from V, 6 bases from J; junction bases outside gene matches: 9. From the cysteine through the phenylalanine, the CDR3 covers 14 amino acids. Only the CDR3 part of the read is kept: 42 bases, read in frame from the first base. Points on this clone: The clone's antigen remains unknown. It has no much larger one-base neighbor in the sample; base qualities were not kept.

Recombination connected TRBV29-1 to TRBJ2-2; 9 bases in between match TRBD1. Sequenced material: peripheral blood. This receptor was obtained from a woman aged 80 or over with active or convalescent COVID-19. The encoded CDR3 is CSAPGQGNPGELFF. The bases read TGCAGCGCACCGGGACAGGGTAATCCCGGGGAGCTGTTTTTT.